The 2 T cell receptor beta chains reported below all come from one sample, sequenced in a study of blood T cell repertoires in COVID-19. Assay: immunoSEQ multiplex PCR; the TCRdb copy retains only in-frame clones and omits some. Here the sample spans about 210,000 clones, around 82% being singletons. Sequences were obtained from peripheral blood. Receptors originate from a woman between 45 and 65 years old with acute or convalescent COVID-19.

The chain uses TRBV6-5 and TRBJ2-3; D unclear. Trimming took 6 bases from V and 0 from J, leaving 4 bases between them. The CDR3 is 12 residues long. CDR1 is MNHEY and CDR2 is SVGAGI in the germline V gene. The CDR3 protein is CASRSSTDTQYF. CDR3 nucleotide sequence: TGTGCCAGCAGATCTAGCACAGATACGCAGTATTTT.

The chain recombines TRBV28 with TRBJ2-1; tentative D call: TRBD2 (6 bases). There are 20 residues in the CDR3. V lost 5 bases and J lost 7, with 33 bases in between. The germline CDR1 and CDR2 sequences are MDHEN and SYDVKM. The CDR3 spells CASSLATITGWGEFQNEQFF. The CDR3 bases are TGTGCCAGCAGTCTCGCAACCATCACAGGTTGGGGGGAGTTTCAGAATGAGCAGTTCTTC.